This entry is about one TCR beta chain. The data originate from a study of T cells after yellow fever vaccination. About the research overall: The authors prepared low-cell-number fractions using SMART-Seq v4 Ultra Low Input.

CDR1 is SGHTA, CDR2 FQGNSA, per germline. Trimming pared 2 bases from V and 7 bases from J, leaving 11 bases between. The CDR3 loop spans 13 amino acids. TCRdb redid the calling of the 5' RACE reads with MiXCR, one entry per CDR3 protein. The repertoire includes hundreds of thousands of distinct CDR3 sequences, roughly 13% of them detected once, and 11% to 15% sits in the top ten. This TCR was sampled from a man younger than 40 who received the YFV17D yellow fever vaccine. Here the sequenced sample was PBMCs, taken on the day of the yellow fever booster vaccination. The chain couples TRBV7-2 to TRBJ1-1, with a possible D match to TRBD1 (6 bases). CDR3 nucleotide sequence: TGTGCCAGCAGCTTAAAAGGGGGATTTGAAGCTTTCTTT. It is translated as CASSLKGGFEAFF.